Given below is one T cell receptor (beta chain) in context. The data were produced by immunoSEQ multiplex PCR, yet TCRdb's version contains in-frame clones alone and is incomplete. The sample consists of about 1.9 million clones, around 93% of them appearing once. Naive CD8 cells comprised CD45RO-negative, CCR7-positively selected cells, excluding terminally differentiated effector memory CD45RA+ cells. These data originate in a study of shared clonotypes between healthy human individuals. Germline assignment: CDR1 SQVTM and CDR2 ANQGSEA. The CDR3 spans 16 residues. With V trimmed by 6 bases and J by 4 bases, 8 bases remained unmatched.

V is TRBV29-1 and J is TRBJ2-1; 14 nucleotides agree with TRBD2. This clonotype was sampled from a young man in good health. Some clones in this sample may be carry-over from other donors' samples. Source material: naive CD8+ T cells from PBMCs. The CDR3 nucleotides read TGCAGCGTCCTTGGACTAGCGGGAGGTTTATACAATGAGCAGTTCTTC. It encodes CSVLGLAGGLYNEQFF.